Sequencing of this T cell receptor beta chain was carried out in a study of post-analysis software for immune sequencing data. Presence of unique molecular identifiers characterized the TCR beta cDNA libraries. With about 0.85 to 10 million T cells as the source, approximately 450,000 cDNA molecules resulted. TCRdb ran MiXCR on the PCR reads and lists one entry per CDR3 protein. Of 700,000 to 900,000 distinct CDR3 sequences in the sample, just over 45% were seen once. Study-wide points: F measure showed strong co-clustering of same-batch samples. Controls significantly exceeded multiple sclerosis patients in normalized Chao1 diversity.

This clonotype has only a few counts. The antigen is unknown. This receptor was identified in a girl under 18 with multiple sclerosis. The source material was blood.

In nucleotides, the CDR3 is TGCAGCGTTGAGGAGGGCAACTATGGCTACACCTTC. Protein sequence: CSVEEGNYGYTF. This chain uses TRBV29-1 with TRBJ1-2; no firm D call. The ends were cut back, 3 bases at V and 2 bases at J, with 7 bases in the middle. This CDR3 has 12 amino acids. The germline CDR1 and CDR2 sequences are SQVTM and ANQGSEA.